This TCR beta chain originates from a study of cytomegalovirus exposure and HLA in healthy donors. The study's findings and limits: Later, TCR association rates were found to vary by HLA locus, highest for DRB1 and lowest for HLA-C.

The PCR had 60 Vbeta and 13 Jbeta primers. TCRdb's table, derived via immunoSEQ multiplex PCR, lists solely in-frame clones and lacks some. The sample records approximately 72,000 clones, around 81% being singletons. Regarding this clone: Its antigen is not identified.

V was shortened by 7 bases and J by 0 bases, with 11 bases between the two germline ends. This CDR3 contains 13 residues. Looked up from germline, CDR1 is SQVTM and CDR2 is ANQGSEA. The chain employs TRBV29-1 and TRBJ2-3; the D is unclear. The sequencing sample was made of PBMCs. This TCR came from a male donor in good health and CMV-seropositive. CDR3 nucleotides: TGCAGCGGACAACAAAGTAGCACAGATACGCAGTATTTT. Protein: CSGQQSSTDTQYF.